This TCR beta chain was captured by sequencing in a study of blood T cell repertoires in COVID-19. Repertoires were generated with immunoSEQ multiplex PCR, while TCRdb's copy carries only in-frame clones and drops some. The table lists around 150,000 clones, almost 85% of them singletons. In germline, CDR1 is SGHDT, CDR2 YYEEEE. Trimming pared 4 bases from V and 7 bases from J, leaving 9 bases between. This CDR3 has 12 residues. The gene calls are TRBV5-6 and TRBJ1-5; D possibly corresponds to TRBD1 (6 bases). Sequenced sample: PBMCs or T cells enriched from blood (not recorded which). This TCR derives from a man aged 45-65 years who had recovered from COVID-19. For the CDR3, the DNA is TGTGCCAGCAGCGAGAGGGGGCAGCCCCAGCATTTT. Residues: CASSERGQPQHF.